Below, 5 T cell receptor gamma chains from the same sample are listed, as sequenced in a study of gammadelta T cells in human blood (TCRdb year 2020). Library generation was performed with RT-PCR. Sequencing instrument: Illumina MiSeq. TCRdb reanalyzed the public reads with the CATT caller, and identical DNA sequences were merged afterwards. The sample table lists around 260 gamma-chain clones, over 9.5% of them with a count of one. The top ten clones comprise roughly two fifths of the sample. Sequenced material: Vgamma9Vdelta2 gamma-delta T cells from fetal blood. These receptors were collected from a human fetus.

This clone has only a few counts. The chain joins TRGV9 to TRGJP. This CDR3 spans 15 amino acids. Per the germline V gene, CDR1 is GITISATS and CDR2 is ISYDGTV (reference sequence). V lost 1 base to trimming and J lost 9 bases; unmatched junction nucleotides: 3. CDR3 residues: CALWEVRLGKKIKVF. As DNA, the CDR3 is TGTGCCTTGTGGGAGGTTAGGTTGGGCAAAAAAATCAAGGTATTT.

This clone was picked up a small number of times. One base separates it from a far larger clone, so it is likely a read error. Other nucleotide sequences in the sample specify the same CDR3. V gene TRGV9 combines with J gene TRGJP. No J gene is reported in TCRdb; it was inferred here by comparing the DNA with germline. The CDR3 is made up of 15 amino acids. Germline loops: CDR1 GITISATS, CDR2 ISYDGTV (reference sequence). The CDR3 bases are TGTGCCTTGTGGGAGGTAGAGTTGGGAAAAAAAATCAAGGTATTT. Its translation: CALWEVELGKKIKVF.

A note on this clone: It is unclear where the CDR3 begins or ends on the DNA, so no DNA is shown, and the CDR3 is as TCRdb lists it. The V gene call is TRGV8, and the J gene call is absent. CDR1 is VENAVY and CDR2 is YDSYNSRV in the germline V gene. The CDR3 is 32 amino acids in total, end residues counted. CDR3 sequence: CATWDSRIIIRNSLAVEQHLLSQVSIGRIQHF.

By sample fraction, this clone is large (0.1 to 1%). The rearrangement uses TRGV9 and TRGJP. Germline V CDR1 and CDR2: GITISATS, ISYDGTV (reference sequence). V gave up 3 bases and J gave up 10 bases; unmatched junction bases: 0. The CDR3 consists of 13 residues. CDR3 region: CALWELGKKIKVF. The CDR3 DNA is TGTGCCTTGTGGGAGTTGGGCAAAAAAATCAAGGTATTT.

Judged by abundance, this clone is large. The chain employs TRGV8 and TRGJP1. With 2 bases clipped from V and 7 bases from J, the junction kept 1 base outside the gene matches. CDR1 is VENAVY, CDR2 YDSYNSRV, per germline. There are 12 residues in the CDR3. The chain's CDR3 is CATWDIGWFKIF. The CDR3 region has the DNA TGTGCCACCTGGGATATTGGTTGGTTCAAGATATTT.